This record looks at one T cell receptor beta chain sequence and its context. Antigen: not known. The junction departs from the called germline gene at one end, perhaps through a read error. This entry is derived from a study of molecular identifiers for immune sequencing clone quantification. Points from the study as a whole: Clones above 20 RNA copies contained over 99% of effector molecules and under 1% of naive molecules.

Every naive CD8 library was made from between about 18,000 and 1,100,000 sorted cells with 10%, 30% or 50% RNA. In the sort, naive CD8 T cells were defined as CD8+CD4-CCR7+CD45RA+. This CDR3 has 15 amino acids. The germline V gene has CDR1 SEHNR and CDR2 FQNEAQ (reference sequence). Bulk TCR libraries were made with methods that had been previously described and with listed TCR primers. TCRdb recomputed calls from the PCR reads with MiXCR, one row per CDR3 protein. The table records some 59,000 distinct CDR3 sequences, approximately 25% of them present only once. This rearrangement joins TRBV7-9 to TRBJ1-1, with 7 bases that match TRBD1. This TCR was recovered from a human donor in good health. Some libraries in this study had Jurkat cell RNA spiked in. The source material was naive CD8+ T cells from blood, with Jurkat cell RNA spiked in. Subset in this sample: FACS-sorted CD8+CD4-CCR7+CD45RA+ naive T cells. The CDR3 nucleotides read TGTGTCAGCAGCTTAGTGGGCCAGGGGGTCACTGAAGCTTTCTTT. Its protein product is CVSSLVGQGVTEAFF.